A single T cell receptor (beta chain) is shown here with its context. The data are from a study of blood T cell repertoires in COVID-19. The germline CDR1 and CDR2 sequences are SQVTM and ANQGSEA. Trimming removed 7 bases at V and 6 bases at J, with 15 bases between. The CDR3 has 13 amino acids. The age range of participants was about 18 to 95 years, with residence in 20 to 25 US areas. Here immunoSEQ multiplex PCR was the method, and the copy in TCRdb shows in-frame clones only, minus some. Altogether 200,000 to 250,000 clones are present, 70% to 90% being singletons, with the ten largest covering 10% to 14%.

The clonotype was recovered from a man aged 25 to 45 who had recovered from COVID-19. The J gene is TRBJ2-2, the V gene TRBV29-1; possibly TRBD1 for D (5 bases). The sequencing sample was made of PBMCs or T cells enriched from blood (not recorded which). The CDR3 here is CSATQGRSGELFF. CDR3 nucleotide sequence: TGCAGCGCCACTCAGGGTCGGTCCGGGGAGCTGTTTTTT.